This is a list of T cell receptor beta chains from one sample in a study of blood T cell repertoires in COVID-19. Produced via immunoSEQ multiplex PCR; TCRdb's table is partial and in-frame only. The table includes over 200,000 clones, 83% detected once. Sequencing was performed on peripheral blood. The receptors derive from a woman aged 30 to 39 with COVID-19, enrolled during active disease. Both conserved end residues are part of each CDR3. The order of the fields is CDR3 length, J gene, V gene, CDR3 protein.

CDR3 length: 14; J gene: TRBJ2-7; V gene: TRBV5-4; CDR3 protein: CASSSGTSIHEQYF
CDR3 length: 19; J gene: TRBJ2-2; V gene: TRBV9; CDR3 protein: CASSRGTSGSGVNTGELFF
CDR3 length: 16; J gene: TRBJ2-5; V gene: TRBV5-1; CDR3 protein: CASRLTGLARQETQYF
CDR3 length: 14; J gene: TRBJ2-3; V gene: TRBV28; CDR3 protein: CASSLRDSTDTQYF
CDR3 length: 16; J gene: TRBJ2-2; V gene: TRBV11-3; CDR3 protein: CASSQRGTLNTGELFF
CDR3 length: 15; J gene: TRBJ1-1; V gene: TRBV30; CDR3 protein: CAWSVRQGVGTEAFF
CDR3 length: 15; J gene: TRBJ2-1; V gene: TRBV5-1; CDR3 protein: CASSPVLATSGEQFF
CDR3 length: 14; J gene: TRBJ1-1; V gene: TRBV27; CDR3 protein: CASKSYRDRTEAFF
CDR3 length: 14; J gene: TRBJ1-5; V gene: TRBV18; CDR3 protein: CASSLQDSLQPQHF
CDR3 length: 15; J gene: TRBJ2-3; V gene: TRBV5-1; CDR3 protein: CASSSGQGGIDTQYF
CDR3 length: 15; J gene: TRBJ2-5; V gene: TRBV18; CDR3 protein: CASSLLATGQETQYF
CDR3 length: 13; J gene: TRBJ2-3; V gene: TRBV7-2; CDR3 protein: CASSPGHTDTQYF
CDR3 length: 16; J gene: TRBJ2-3; V gene: TRBV5-1; CDR3 protein: CASSLMGQGARDTQYF
CDR3 length: 17; J gene: TRBJ2-1; V gene: TRBV7-2; CDR3 protein: CASSLRFSRVTYNEQFF
CDR3 length: 12; J gene: TRBJ1-2; V gene: TRBV27; CDR3 protein: CASGQTGNGYTF
CDR3 length: 14; J gene: TRBJ1-2; V gene: TRBV24-1; CDR3 protein: CATSDLDSNYGYTF
CDR3 length: 19; J gene: TRBJ2-1; V gene: TRBV20-1; CDR3 protein: CSASGSGLAGGSSYNEQFF
CDR3 length: 13; J gene: TRBJ1-2; V gene: TRBV6-5; CDR3 protein: CASRPDRHNGYTF
CDR3 length: 15; J gene: TRBJ1-2; V gene: TRBV6-6; CDR3 protein: CASSSPDRFNYGYTF
CDR3 length: 16; J gene: TRBJ1-2; V gene: TRBV3-1/TRBV3-2; CDR3 protein: CASSQEGGDPWDGYTF
CDR3 length: 15; J gene: TRBJ2-1; V gene: TRBV19; CDR3 protein: CASSNGLAVQHEQFF
CDR3 length: 14; J gene: TRBJ1-6; V gene: TRBV7-2; CDR3 protein: CASSPPGLDSPLHF
CDR3 length: 13; J gene: TRBJ1-4; V gene: TRBV19; CDR3 protein: CASKGRANEKLFF
CDR3 length: 12; J gene: TRBJ2-5; V gene: TRBV6-2/TRBV6-3; CDR3 protein: CASSYPTPLQDF